Listed below are T cell receptor beta chains from one sample, sequenced in a study of CXCR3-negative and CXCR3-positive naive CD8 T cells. TCRdb reanalyzed the 5' RACE reads and collapses them to one entry per CDR3 protein, without DNA. The sample data list under 85,000 distinct CDR3 sequences. Material: naive CXCR3+ CD8+ T cells from blood. Receptors were obtained from a human donor in good health. Some clones in this sample may be carry-over from other donors' samples. CDR3s include the opening cysteine and the closing phenylalanine or tryptophan.

J: TRBJ2-1; V: TRBV20-1; CDR3: CSANGLAYEQFF
J: TRBJ2-3; V: TRBV7-9; CDR3: CASSLVVGSSTDTQYF
J: TRBJ2-1; V: TRBV6-5; CDR3: CASGGEDINEQFF
J: TRBJ2-7; V: TRBV7-6; CDR3: CASSPLDRSEQYF
J: TRBJ2-5; V: TRBV7-2; CDR3: CASSYNVGTDQETQYF
J: TRBJ2-5; V: TRBV28; CDR3: CASTSPDARETQYF
J: TRBJ2-3; V: TRBV12-3/TRBV12-4; CDR3: CASSLVRTDTQYF
J: TRBJ2-1; V: TRBV3-1; CDR3: CASSQRVPGTSGRRNRHEQFF
J: TRBJ2-7; V: TRBV29-1; CDR3: CSVGQGARYEQYF
J: TRBJ1-1; V: TRBV5-6; CDR3: CACSGGLVTEAFF
J: TRBJ2-7; V: TRBV3-1; CDR3: CASSHTSYEQYF
J: TRBJ2-3; V: TRBV28; CDR3: CASSHRHSEPDTQYF
J: TRBJ2-7; V: TRBV20-1; CDR3: CSARRGASYEQYF
J: TRBJ2-7; V: TRBV4-2; CDR3: CASSEERGGPLEQYF
J: TRBJ2-1; V: TRBV7-9; CDR3: CASRTRTGETEFF
J: TRBJ1-2; V: TRBV29-1; CDR3: CSVEAMGGRVDGYTF
J: TRBJ2-2; V: TRBV20-1; CDR3: CSARADANTGELFF
J: TRBJ2-1; V: TRBV12-5; CDR3: CASGLVRNSSYNEQFF
J: TRBJ2-6; V: TRBV5-1; CDR3: CASSIAGSGANVLTF
J: TRBJ2-7; V: TRBV12-3/TRBV12-4; CDR3: CASSLQQTYEQYF
J: TRBJ2-7; V: TRBV24-1; CDR3: CATSDSRTSGGYEQYF
J: TRBJ2-5; V: TRBV7-9; CDR3: CASSFIDTETQYF